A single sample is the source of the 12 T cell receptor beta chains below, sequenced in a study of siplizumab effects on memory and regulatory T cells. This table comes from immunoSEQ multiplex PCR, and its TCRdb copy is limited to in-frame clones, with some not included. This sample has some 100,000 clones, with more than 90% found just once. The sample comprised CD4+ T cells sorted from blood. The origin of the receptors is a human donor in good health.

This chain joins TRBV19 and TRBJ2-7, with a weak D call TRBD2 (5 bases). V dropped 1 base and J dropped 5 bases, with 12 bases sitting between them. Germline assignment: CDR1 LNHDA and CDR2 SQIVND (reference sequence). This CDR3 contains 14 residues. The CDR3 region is CASSIGSGADEQYF. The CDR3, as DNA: TGTGCCAGTAGTATAGGGAGTGGAGCGGACGAGCAGTACTTC.

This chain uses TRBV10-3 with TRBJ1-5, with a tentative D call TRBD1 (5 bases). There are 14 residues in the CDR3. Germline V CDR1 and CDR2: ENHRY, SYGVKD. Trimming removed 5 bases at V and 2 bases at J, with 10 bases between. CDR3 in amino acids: CAISTQGGNQPQHF. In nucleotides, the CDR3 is TGTGCCATCAGTACTCAGGGAGGCAATCAGCCCCAGCATTTT.

DNA for the CDR3: TGTGCCAGCAGCTGGGGTGGGGATGGCACAGATACGCAGTATTTT. Its protein is CASSWGGDGTDTQYF. The chain carries TRBV7-2 and TRBJ2-3; D gene ambiguous. Looked up from germline, CDR1 is SGHTA and CDR2 is FQGNSA. The length of the CDR3 is 15 residues. V lost 4 bases to trimming and J lost 1 base, with 12 bases between them.

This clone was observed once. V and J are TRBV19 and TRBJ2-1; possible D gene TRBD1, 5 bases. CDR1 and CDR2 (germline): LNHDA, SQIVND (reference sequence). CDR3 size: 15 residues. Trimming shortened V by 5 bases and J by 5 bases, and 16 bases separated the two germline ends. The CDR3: CASSYDSNPHNEQFF. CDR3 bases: TGTGCCAGTAGTTACGACAGTAACCCTCACAATGAGCAGTTCTTC. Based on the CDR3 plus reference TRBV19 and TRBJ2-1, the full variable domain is DGGITQSPKYLFRKEGQNVTLSCEQNLNHDAMYWYRQDPGQGLRLIYYSQIVNDFQKGDIAEGYSVSREKKESFPLTVTSAQKNPTAFYLCASSYDSNPHNEQFFGPGTRLTVL.

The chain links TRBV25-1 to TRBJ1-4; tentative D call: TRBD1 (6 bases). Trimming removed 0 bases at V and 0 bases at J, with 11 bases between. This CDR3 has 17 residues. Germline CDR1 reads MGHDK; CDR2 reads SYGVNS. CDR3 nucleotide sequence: TGTGCCAGCAGTGAATATCCGGGGGCCGCAACTAATGAAAAACTGTTTTTT. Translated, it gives CASSEYPGAATNEKLFF.

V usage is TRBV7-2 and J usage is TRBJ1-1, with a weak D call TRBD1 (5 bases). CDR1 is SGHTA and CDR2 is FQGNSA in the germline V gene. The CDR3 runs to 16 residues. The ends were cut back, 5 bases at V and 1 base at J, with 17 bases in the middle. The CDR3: CASSTGLGAANTEAFF. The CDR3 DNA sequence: TGTGCCAGCAGCACGGGTCTCGGGGCGGCGAACACTGAAGCTTTCTTT.

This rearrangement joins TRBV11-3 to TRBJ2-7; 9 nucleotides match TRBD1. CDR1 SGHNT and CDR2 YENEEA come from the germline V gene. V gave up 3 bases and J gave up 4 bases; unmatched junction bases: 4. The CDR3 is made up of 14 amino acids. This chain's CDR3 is CASSLGQGFYEQYF. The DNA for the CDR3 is TGTGCCAGCAGCTTGGGACAGGGATTTTACGAGCAGTACTTC.

In DNA, the CDR3 is TGCGCCAGCAGCTTGGGGGTAGCGGGGAACAATGAGCAGTTCTTC. This codes for CASSLGVAGNNEQFF. The genes are TRBV5-1 and TRBJ2-1; 8 positions match TRBD2. The V segment lost 0 bases and the J segment 5 bases; nucleotides outside the gene matches: 4. CDR3 length: 15 amino acids. Germline assignment: CDR1 SGHRS and CDR2 YFSETQ.

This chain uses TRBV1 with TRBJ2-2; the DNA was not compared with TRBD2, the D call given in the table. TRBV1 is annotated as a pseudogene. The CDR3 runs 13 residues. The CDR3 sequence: CTSSRSWFRELFF. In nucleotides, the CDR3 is TGCACCAGCAGTAGAAGTTGGTTCCGGGAGCTGTTTTTT.

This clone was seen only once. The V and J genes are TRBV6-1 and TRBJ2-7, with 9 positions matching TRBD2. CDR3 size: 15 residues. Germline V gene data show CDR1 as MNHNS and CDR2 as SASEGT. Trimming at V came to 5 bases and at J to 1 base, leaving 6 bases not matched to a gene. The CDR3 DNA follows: TGTGCCAGCAGTCAGAGCGGGGGGTCTTCCTACGAGCAGTACTTC. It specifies CASSQSGGSSYEQYF.

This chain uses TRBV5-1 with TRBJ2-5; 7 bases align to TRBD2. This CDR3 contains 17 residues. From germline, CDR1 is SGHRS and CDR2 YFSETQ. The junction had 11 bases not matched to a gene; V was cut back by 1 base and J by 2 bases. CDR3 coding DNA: TGCGCCAGCAGCTTGAGTGCTAGCGGCGCCGAACAAGAGACCCAGTACTTC. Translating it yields CASSLSASGAEQETQYF. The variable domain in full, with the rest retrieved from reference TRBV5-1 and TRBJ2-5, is KAGVTQTPRYLIKTRGQQVTLSCSPISGHRSVSWYQQTPGQGLQFLFEYFSETQRNKGNFPGRFSGRQFSNSRSEMNVSTLELGDSALYLCASSLSASGAEQETQYFGPGTRLLVL.

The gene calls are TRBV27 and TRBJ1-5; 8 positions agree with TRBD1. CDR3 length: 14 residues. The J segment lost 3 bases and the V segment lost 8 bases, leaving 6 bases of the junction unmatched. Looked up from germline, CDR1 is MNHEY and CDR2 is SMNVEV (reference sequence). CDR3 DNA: TGTGCCAGCGCCGAACAGGGGGACAATCAGCCCCAGCATTTT. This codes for CASAEQGDNQPQHF.